This TCR beta chain derives from a study of T cell responses to AZD1222 COVID-19 vaccine. Looking at the study overall: Researchers grouped second doses given at about 4 or about 12 weeks into one pool.

Overall study results and limits: A mostly white British donor set with more females was recruited, and clonal diversity was possibly underestimated. Vaccine-associated CD4 TCRs ranged over spike, dominating at 160-218 and 743-854.

Clones were read by immunoSEQ multiplex PCR, and TCRdb kept only the in-frame ones, dropping some. The data hold about 140,000 clones, with about nine tenths observed a single time. Concerning this clone itself: Its antigen is not identified.

The CDR3 spans 12 residues. Trimming took 6 bases from V and 8 from J, leaving 13 bases between them. Germline CDR1 is LGHNA and CDR2 is YNFKEQ. The receptor was isolated from an adult in good health. The sequencing used peripheral blood, collected on day 0 of AZD1222 vaccination. The chain carries TRBV4-2 and TRBJ1-1, with D possibly TRBD1 on 6 matching bases. CDR3 bases: TGTGCCAGCAGTCCGACGAGGGGGGAAGCTTTCTTT. This translates into CASSPTRGEAFF.